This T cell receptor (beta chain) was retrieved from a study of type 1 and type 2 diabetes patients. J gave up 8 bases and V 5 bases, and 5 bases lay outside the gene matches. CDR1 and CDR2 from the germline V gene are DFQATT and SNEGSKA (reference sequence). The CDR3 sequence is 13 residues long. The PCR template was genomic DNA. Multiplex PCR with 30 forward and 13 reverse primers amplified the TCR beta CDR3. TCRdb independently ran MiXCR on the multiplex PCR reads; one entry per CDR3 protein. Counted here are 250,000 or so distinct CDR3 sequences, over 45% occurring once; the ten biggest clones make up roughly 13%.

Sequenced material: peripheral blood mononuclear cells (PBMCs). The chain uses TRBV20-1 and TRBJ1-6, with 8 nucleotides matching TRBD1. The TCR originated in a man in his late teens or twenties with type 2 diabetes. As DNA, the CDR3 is TGCAGTGCTCAGGACAGGGAACATTCACCCCTCCACTTT. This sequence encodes CSAQDREHSPLHF.